Listed below are T cell receptor beta chains from one sample, sequenced in a study of blood T cell repertoires in COVID-19. Assay: immunoSEQ multiplex PCR; the TCRdb copy retains only in-frame clones and omits some. In the table there are a few hundred thousand clones, approximately 88% of which are singletons. Sequencing was carried out using PBMCs or T cells enriched from blood (not recorded which). The receptors were gathered from a woman aged 40 to 50 who had been exposed to COVID-19. The CDR3 runs from the conserved cysteine through the conserved F or W. The order of the fields is clone size, D gene, J gene, V gene, CDR3 DNA, CDR3 protein. The D gene is left open where the match is weak. Rows may omit the clone size; those that give it use once, few, many or a size class.

>-|-|TRBJ1-4|TRBV21-1
TGTGCCAGCAGCAAGGACAGGGTAGGGGAAAAACTGTTTTTT
CASSKDRVGEKLFF
>-|TRBD1|TRBJ1-6|TRBV2
TGTGCCAGCAGGGGACAGGTCAGCTTCTCCTATAATTCACCCCTCCACTTT
CASRGQVSFSYNSPLHF
>-|TRBD1|TRBJ1-3|TRBV13
TGTGCCAGCTCAGGGGGACTTGGAAACACCATATATTTT
CASSGGLGNTIYF
>-|-|TRBJ1-5|TRBV5-3
TGTGCCAGAAGCTTGGTAGGGGCGCGGAGAGATCAGCCCCAGCATTTT
CARSLVGARRDQPQHF
>-|TRBD1|TRBJ1-5|TRBV19
TGTGCCAGTCGAAGGGACAGGGAAGGTAACCAGCCCCAGCATTTT
CASRRDREGNQPQHF
>-|TRBD1|TRBJ1-1|TRBV5-6
TGTGCCAGCAGCCAGACAGGGGGAACAGTTTTGGGCACTGAAGCTTTCTTT
CASSQTGGTVLGTEAFF
>-|TRBD1|TRBJ2-7|TRBV19
TGTGCCAGTAGTTTCGGGACAGGGGGCTACGAGCAGTACTTC
CASSFGTGGYEQYF
>-|-|TRBJ2-1|TRBV5-4
TGTGCCAGCAGCTCGCTGGGCAGGTGGAATGAGCAGTTCTTC
CASSSLGRWNEQFF
>-|TRBD1|TRBJ1-6|TRBV30
TGTGCCTGGAGTGTAGGAGGGGGCCAGGGTTCACCCCTCCACTTT
CAWSVGGGQGSPLHF
>-|TRBD2|TRBJ2-1|TRBV27
TGTGCCAGCAGTTTATTGTTGGCGGGGGGGCCCTATGAGCAGTTCTTC
CASSLLLAGGPYEQFF
>few|TRBD1|TRBJ1-2|TRBV7-9
TGTGCCAGCAGCCAGGGGGGATTACTATTATGGCTCGTTGGCTACACCTTC
CASSQGGLLLWLVGYTF
>once|TRBD1|TRBJ1-2|TRBV18
TGTGCCAGCTCACCAACAGGGGGTGGCTACACCTTC
CASSPTGGGYTF
>-|-|TRBJ2-7|TRBV7-3
TGTGCCAGCAGCTTGGACAGCGCCAGCTCCTACGAGCAGTACTTC
CASSLDSASSYEQYF
>few|-|TRBJ1-5|TRBV28
TGTGCCAGCAGTTTAGGGCAGCCTGGCAATCAGCCCCAGCATTTT
CASSLGQPGNQPQHF
>-|-|TRBJ1-4|TRBV4-3
TGCGCCAGCAGCCAAGATGTTAGTGTCAGCGGCGGGGAAAAACTGTTTTTT
CASSQDVSVSGGEKLFF
>-|TRBD2|TRBJ2-3|TRBV9
TGTGCCAGCAGCGTAAGACTAGCGGGGGATACGCAGTATTTT
CASSVRLAGDTQYF
>once|-|TRBJ1-1|TRBV28
TGTGCCAGCAGTTTATCCCAGATTGGGAACACTGAAGCTTTCTTT
CASSLSQIGNTEAFF
>once|-|TRBJ2-5|TRBV5-5
TGTGCCAGCAGCTCGGGGGGCGGGAGTTCTTTAGAGACCCAGTACTTC
CASSSGGGSSLETQYF
>-|-|TRBJ2-1|TRBV12-5
TGTGCTAGTGGTTTGGTAGTAAGAACATCACCCTACAATGAGCAGTTCTTC
CASGLVVRTSPYNEQFF
>few|-|TRBJ1-4|TRBV9
TGTGCCAGCAGCGCTCAGGGGTTGGTCTTCCGGGAAAAACTGTTTTTT
CASSAQGLVFREKLFF
>-|-|TRBJ2-3|TRBV19
TGTGCCAGTAGTACGAGCGATACAGATACGCAGTATTTT
CASSTSDTDTQYF
>-|-|TRBJ2-5|TRBV3-1/TRBV3-2
TGTGCCAGCAGCCAAGTCTACCAAGAGACCCAGTACTTC
CASSQVYQETQYF
>-|TRBD1|TRBJ2-7|TRBV27
TGTGCCAGCAGCTTCGGGACAGGCGCCTACGAGCAGTACTTC
CASSFGTGAYEQYF
>-|TRBD2|TRBJ2-2|TRBV7-2
TGTGCCAGCAGCCGCGGGGGGGCCGGCGCCGGGGAGCTGTTTTTT
CASSRGGAGAGELFF
>-|-|TRBJ1-2|TRBV25-1
TGTGCCAGCAGTGAAGGGAGTGGAGGCTACACCTTC
CASSEGSGGYTF
>-|TRBD1|TRBJ2-5|TRBV7-9
TGTGCCAGCACCCGGACAGGGGCCCTTCTGGGACCTAAAGAGACCCAGTACTTC
CASTRTGALLGPKETQYF
>many|-|TRBJ2-2|TRBV4-3
TGCGCCAGCAGGAGGACAGAGGGGTACACCGGGGAGCTGTTTTTT
CASRRTEGYTGELFF
>-|-|TRBJ1-5|TRBV4-2
TGTGCCAGCAGCCCAGAAGGACTAGGCAATCAGCCCCAGCATTTT
CASSPEGLGNQPQHF
>-|-|TRBJ2-2|TRBV6-5
TGTGCCAGCGTAAAGAAAACAGGGAACACCGGGGAGCTGTTTTTT
CASVKKTGNTGELFF
>-|TRBD1|TRBJ1-6|TRBV5-4
TGTGCCAGCAGCTTGGGGGGACAGACCTATTCACCCCTCCACTTT
CASSLGGQTYSPLHF
>-|TRBD1|TRBJ1-6|TRBV6-5
TGTGCCAGCAGTCTCCGGGACAGGGACTCACCCCTCCACTTT
CASSLRDRDSPLHF
>-|-|TRBJ1-2|TRBV4-3
TGCGCCAGCAGCCAAGGCGGACAGACCCTTGTGGGCTACACCTTC
CASSQGGQTLVGYTF
>-|TRBD1|TRBJ2-3|TRBV7-3
TGTGCCAGCAGCTTAGGGCGGACAGGGGGCACCGATACGCAGTATTTT
CASSLGRTGGTDTQYF
>-|-|TRBJ2-7|TRBV25-1
TGTGCCAGCAGTGAATCCGGCTACGAGCAGTACTTC
CASSESGYEQYF
>-|-|TRBJ1-4|TRBV12-3/TRBV12-4
TGTGCCAGCAGTCCAGAGGGGGTCAAACTGTTTTTT
CASSPEGVKLFF
>-|-|TRBJ2-3|TRBV5-1
TGTGCCAGCAGCTTAGCGGATATCACAGATACGCAGTATTTT
CASSLADITDTQYF
>-|-|TRBJ1-1|TRBV11-2
TGTGCCAGCAGCTTAGAAGTAATTTCCACAGGGCCGGGCACTGAAGCTTTCTTT
CASSLEVISTGPGTEAFF
>-|TRBD1|TRBJ2-3|TRBV4-1
TGCGCCAGCAGCCAGACGGGACAGGGGTCGACCACAGATACGCAGTATTTT
CASSQTGQGSTTDTQYF
>-|TRBD1|TRBJ2-1|TRBV5-6
TGTGCCAGCAGCTGGACAGGGGGCGCCAATGAGCAGTTCTTC
CASSWTGGANEQFF
>-|-|TRBJ2-4|TRBV6-5
TGTGCCAGCAGTTTCGGGGGTAACATTCAGTACTTC
CASSFGGNIQYF
>once|TRBD1|TRBJ2-5|TRBV12-3/TRBV12-4
TGTGCTAGCAGTGGACAGGGGGGGACCCAGTACTTC
CASSGQGGTQYF
>-|-|TRBJ1-2|TRBV19
TGTGCCAGTAGTACGGGACATCTCTCCGCTTCTCGGGATGGAGGCTACACCTTC
CASSTGHLSASRDGGYTF